Each of the 19 T cell receptor beta chains below was sequenced from the same sample in a study of cytotoxic CD8 clonotypes in ibrutinib-treated CLL. TCRdb's copy holds only in-frame clones and misses some; the assay was immunoSEQ multiplex PCR. This repertoire shows more than 200,000 clones, around 70% found once; its top ten account for roughly 15%. The specimen comprised PBMCs, sampled after 24 months of ibrutinib treatment. These receptors were taken from a human donor with chronic lymphocytic leukemia.

This rearrangement joins TRBV2 to TRBJ1-5; D may be TRBD1 (5 bases). The germline gives CDR1 SNHLY, CDR2 FYNNEI. V lost 5 bases, J lost 5 bases, and 25 bases lay in between. CDR3 length equals 18 residues. CDR3 bases: TGTGCCAGCAGTTCCCGGGGCGGCAGGCGGACGGGCGATCAGCCCCAGCATTTT. Translated, it gives CASSSRGGRRTGDQPQHF. Full variable domain (remainder filled in from reference TRBV2 and TRBJ1-5): EPEVTQTPSHQVTQMGQEVILRCVPISNHLYFYWYRQILGQKVEFLVSFYNNEISEKSEIFDDQFSVERPDGSNFTLKIRSTKLEDSAMYFCASSSRGGRRTGDQPQHFGDGTRLSIL.

The chain links TRBV27 to TRBJ2-7; tentatively, D is TRBD1 or TRBD2 (5 bases each). CDR1 MNHEY and CDR2 SMNVEV come from the germline V gene (reference sequence). CDR3 length: 17 residues. V gave up 4 bases and J gave up 2 bases, with 21 bases separating them. In DNA, the CDR3 is TGTGCCAGCAGTTACCAGCCCTCCGGGGCCGTAACCTACGAGCAGTACTTC. This gives the protein CASSYQPSGAVTYEQYF.

V and J are TRBV11-2 and TRBJ2-7; D might be TRBD1 (6 bases). This CDR3 spans 15 amino acids. V gave up 3 bases and J gave up 7 bases, with 19 bases separating them. CDR1 and CDR2 from the germline V gene are SGHAT and FQNNGV. In DNA, the CDR3 is TGTGCCAGCAGCTTCGGGACAAAGTGGATGGGAGAGCAGTACTTC. It codes for CASSFGTKWMGEQYF.

This chain connects TRBV4-3 to TRBJ2-3; D call uncertain. The CDR3 sequence is 13 residues long. The V end lost 2 bases, the J end lost 4 bases, and 7 bases lay between the germline ends. In germline, CDR1 is LGHNA, CDR2 YSLEER. The CDR3 nucleotides are TGCGCCAGCAGCCAAAGTACAGCAGATACGCAGTATTTT. Its protein is CASSQSTADTQYF.

The rearrangement uses TRBV5-1 and TRBJ2-5; 14 bases are a match to TRBD2. The CDR3 spans 16 residues. Germline CDR1 SGHRS, CDR2 YFSETQ. V trimming: 4 bases; J trimming: 7 bases; junction bases outside the gene matches: 9. The DNA for the CDR3 is TGCGCCAGCAGCCACGGACTAGCGGGAGGTGGGGCGACCCAGTACTTC. It translates to CASSHGLAGGGATQYF.

V is TRBV7-3 and J is TRBJ2-6, with TRBD2 as a possible D gene (6 bases). Trimming removed 6 bases from V and 0 bases from J, with 15 bases in between. The CDR3 sequence is 17 residues long. Germline V gene lookup returns CDR1 SGHTA and CDR2 FQGTGA. The CDR3: CASSRSGGVSGANVLTF. CDR3 nucleotides: TGTGCCAGCAGTCGCTCCGGGGGTGTCTCTGGGGCCAACGTCCTGACTTTC.

The chain links TRBV19 to TRBJ2-2; D not certain. Per germline, CDR1 LNHDA and CDR2 SQIVND (reference sequence). Trimming removed 3 bases at V and 1 base at J, with 6 bases between. This CDR3 is built from 14 residues. The chain's CDR3 is CASSITVNTGELFF. CDR3 coding DNA: TGTGCCAGTAGTATCACAGTGAACACCGGGGAGCTGTTTTTT. Full variable domain (outside the CDR3, taken from reference TRBV19 and TRBJ2-2): DGGITQSPKYLFRKEGQNVTLSCEQNLNHDAMYWYRQDPGQGLRLIYYSQIVNDFQKGDIAEGYSVSREKKESFPLTVTSAQKNPTAFYLCASSITVNTGELFFGEGSRLTVL.

The genes are TRBV19 and TRBJ2-1; 12 bases align to TRBD1. CDR3 length: 17 residues. The V segment lost 4 bases and the J segment 4 bases; nucleotides outside the gene matches: 8. Germline lookup yields CDR1 LNHDA and CDR2 SQIVND (reference sequence). The DNA of the CDR3 is TGTGCCAGTAGTAGTGGGACAGGGGGCGTAGGGTACAATGAGCAGTTCTTC. The encoded protein is CASSSGTGGVGYNEQFF.

In this sample, this clone turned up a few times. The chain employs TRBV28 and TRBJ2-7; no firm D call. This CDR3 comprises 11 residues. The germline V gene encodes CDR1 MDHEN and CDR2 SYDVKM. V gave up 2 bases and J gave up 3 bases, with 2 bases separating them. The CDR3 is CASSLDYEQYF. The CDR3 DNA reads TGTGCCAGCAGTTTAGACTACGAGCAGTACTTC.

The V and J genes are TRBV28 and TRBJ1-1; D may be TRBD1 (5 bases). Germline V lookup: CDR1 MDHEN, CDR2 SYDVKM. The CDR3 length is 14 residues. Trimming cost V 2 bases and J 6 bases, with 13 bases left between them. This CDR3 is CASSLPAGLSEAFF. The CDR3 DNA reads TGTGCCAGCAGTTTACCGGCAGGGCTTTCTGAAGCTTTCTTT.

The chain uses TRBV29-1 and TRBJ2-7; D is ambiguous. From germline, CDR1 is SQVTM and CDR2 ANQGSEA. The V end lost 5 bases, the J end lost 3 bases, and 11 bases lay between the germline ends. This CDR3 has 12 residues. This chain's CDR3 is CSVKGPGYEQYF. CDR3 nucleotides: TGCAGCGTTAAGGGCCCAGGCTACGAGCAGTACTTC.

V is TRBV5-1 and J is TRBJ1-2; 8 nucleotides agree with TRBD1. Trimming removed 3 bases from V and 8 bases from J; junction bases left unmatched: 12. Germline assignment: CDR1 SGHRS and CDR2 YFSETQ. The CDR3 runs 15 residues. CDR3 amino acids: CASSSGQGGHEGYTF. CDR3 bases: TGCGCCAGCAGCTCTGGACAGGGAGGACATGAGGGCTACACCTTC.

V gene TRBV12-5 combines with J gene TRBJ2-3; TRBD2 aligns across 9 bases. Germline CDR1 is LGHNT and CDR2 is FRNRAP. The CDR3 has 14 amino acids. Losses at the gene ends were 5 bases for V and 4 bases for J; bases not matched to a gene: 4. Here the CDR3 DNA reads TGTGCTAGTGGTCCGGGACTAGCCTCAGATACGCAGTATTTT. Amino acid sequence: CASGPGLASDTQYF.

This clone came up a few times. The chain employs TRBV28 and TRBJ2-1; the D is unclear. V was trimmed by 3 bases and J by 4 bases, leaving 7 bases between them. Germline CDR1 MDHEN, CDR2 SYDVKM. This CDR3 is built from 13 residues. The chain's CDR3 is CASSFSPYNEQFF. As DNA, the CDR3 is TGTGCCAGCAGTTTCTCTCCTTACAATGAGCAGTTCTTC.

V and J are TRBV28 and TRBJ2-5, with D possibly TRBD1 on 7 matching bases. The CDR3 is 13 residues long. The germline gives CDR1 MDHEN, CDR2 SYDVKM. V lost 8 bases and J 1 base, leaving 11 bases between the germline ends. The CDR3 sequence is CASLQGGQETQYF. For the CDR3, the DNA is TGTGCCAGCCTTCAGGGGGGCCAAGAGACCCAGTACTTC.

In its sample, this clone was seen a few times. This chain uses TRBV7-2 with TRBJ1-2; the match to TRBD1 covers 7 bases. J gave up 9 bases and V 5 bases, and 15 bases lay outside the gene matches. This CDR3 contains 15 residues. In germline, CDR1 is SGHTA, CDR2 FQGNSA. CDR3 in DNA: TGTGCCAGCAGCCAAACCGGGACAGAGATGATTAGCTACACCTTC. Translating it yields CASSQTGTEMISYTF.

The genes are TRBV7-9 and TRBJ1-2; D unresolved. CDR1 SEHNR and CDR2 FQNEAQ come from the germline V gene (reference sequence). The CDR3 has 12 amino acids. The V end lost 1 base, the J end lost 6 bases, and 6 bases lay between the germline ends. CDR3 protein: CASSLVEDGYTF. CDR3 nucleotide sequence: TGTGCCAGCAGCTTAGTGGAGGATGGCTACACCTTC.

The genes are TRBV11-3 and TRBJ2-5; tentatively, D is TRBD2 (5 bases). Trimming pared 5 bases from V and 0 bases from J, leaving 13 bases between. Per the germline V gene, CDR1 is SGHNT and CDR2 is YENEEA. The CDR3 is 15 residues long. CDR3 sequence (DNA): TGTGCCAGCAGCATCGGACTGTCTAACCAAGAGACCCAGTACTTC. Translated: CASSIGLSNQETQYF.

This chain connects TRBV11-3 to TRBJ2-1; D not certain. Looked up from germline, CDR1 is SGHNT and CDR2 is YENEEA. The CDR3 totals 12 residues. V was cut by 0 bases and J by 8 bases, with 5 bases left in between. Here the CDR3 DNA reads TGTGCCAGCAGCTTAGATGGGGATGAGCAGTTCTTC. Protein: CASSLDGDEQFF.